This T cell receptor beta chain stems from a study of read filtering for tumor transcriptome and immune sequencing. This library used approximately 370 ng RNA and molecular barcoded adaptors spanning alpha/delta and beta/gamma chains. TCRdb re-derived calls from the reads in MiXCR, one entry per CDR3 protein. Altogether roughly 130,000 distinct CDR3 sequences are present, over 10% being singletons, with the ten largest covering 8% to 13%. This clonotype was recorded many times. The CDR3 runs 15 residues. Germline-derived CDR1 and CDR2 are SQVTM and ANQGSEA. This clonotype originated in a donor aged 40 or over with multiple myeloma. The chain has TRBV29-1 and TRBJ2-6, with 7 bases that match TRBD2. Sequences were obtained from a population of CD138-negative cells sorted from bone marrow. CDR3 region: CRLERGASGANVLTF. CDR3 nucleotide sequence: TGCAGACTAGAGCGGGGCGCCTCTGGGGCCAACGTCCTGACTTTC.